This is a list of T cell receptor beta chains from one sample in a study of cytomegalovirus exposure and HLA in healthy donors. Sequenced by immunoSEQ multiplex PCR; TCRdb stores in-frame clones only, minus some. The profile shows 95,000 to 100,000 clones, approximately 76% of them singletons. Material for sequencing was PBMCs. All receptors derive from a woman aged 55-69 years in good health and CMV-seropositive. Both conserved end residues are part of each CDR3. A D gene is named only where the DNA matches it firmly. Clone size, where shown, is once, few, many, or a class for clones that have expanded.

DNA	CDR3	size	V	J	D
TGTGCCAGCAGTGAACAATACGAGCAGTACTTC	CASSEQYEQYF	NA	TRBV2	TRBJ2-7	NA
TGTGCCAGCAGCCAAGGGGGCTCTGGGGCCAACGTCCTGACTTTC	CASSQGGSGANVLTF	NA	TRBV7-2	TRBJ2-6	NA
TGTGCCAGCAGCCCGGGGGGTCCCGAGCAGTACTTC	CASSPGGPEQYF	NA	TRBV7-9	TRBJ2-7	TRBD2
TGTGCCAGCAGCTTAGACAAATCCTACGAGCAGTACTTC	CASSLDKSYEQYF	NA	TRBV7-6	TRBJ2-7	NA
TGTGCCAGTAGTCCCCCAGCGAGCTCCTACAATGAGCAGTTCTTC	CASSPPASSYNEQFF	NA	TRBV19	TRBJ2-1	NA
TGCGCCAGCAGCCAAGATTCACGTCTAGGGACAGTTAACGGCTACACCTTC	CASSQDSRLGTVNGYTF	NA	TRBV4-1	TRBJ1-2	TRBD1
TGTGCCAGCAGCAATGGGACAGGGGGACTAGCGGGAGGAGTTGAGCAGTTCTTC	CASSNGTGGLAGGVEQFF	once	TRBV21-1	TRBJ2-1	NA
TGCAGCGTTGTCCAGGGGTTGCACACTGAAGCTTTCTTT	CSVVQGLHTEAFF	NA	TRBV29-1	TRBJ1-1	NA
TGTGCCAGCAGTCCCGAGGGCCTGACCTACAATGAGCAGTTCTTC	CASSPEGLTYNEQFF	once	TRBV6-5	TRBJ2-1	NA
TGTGCCAGTACCACCGGTCACAGGGGTGGCAATCAGCCCCAGCATTTT	CASTTGHRGGNQPQHF	few	TRBV19	TRBJ1-5	TRBD1
TGTGCCAGCAGTTCCGGGACAGGGTACTATGGCTACACCTTC	CASSSGTGYYGYTF	NA	TRBV6-5	TRBJ1-2	TRBD1
TGTTCCAGCAGCGTACAGGGTGCCTACGAGCAGTACTTC	CSSSVQGAYEQYF	NA	TRBV7-9	TRBJ2-7	NA
TGTGCCAGCAGAAAGACAGCAACCTACGAGCAGTACTTC	CASRKTATYEQYF	NA	TRBV7-8	TRBJ2-7	NA
TGTGCCAGTAGCGAGGCCTCACAAGAGACCCAGTACTTC	CASSEASQETQYF	few	TRBV19	TRBJ2-5	NA
TGTGCCAGCAGCTCGATTTGGCACAATCAGCCCCAGCATTTT	CASSSIWHNQPQHF	NA	TRBV5-8	TRBJ1-5	NA
TGTGCCAGCTTTGCACCAGGGGGGTACTATGGCTACACCTTC	CASFAPGGYYGYTF	NA	TRBV6-5	TRBJ1-2	TRBD1
TGTGCCGTTACGGAGCTTCACTCTGGAAACACCATATATTTT	CAVTELHSGNTIYF	NA	TRBV30	TRBJ1-3	NA
TGCGCCAGCAGCAGATCCGGGTCTAGCGGTAATTCACCCCTCCACTTT	CASSRSGSSGNSPLHF	NA	TRBV5-1	TRBJ1-6	NA
TGTGCCAGCAGCCACGGGTCAGGGATATATCAGCCCCAGCATTTT	CASSHGSGIYQPQHF	once	TRBV7-2	TRBJ1-5	NA
TGTGCCAGCAGCCGCAAACAGGGGGTAGGGGAAAAACTGTTTTTT	CASSRKQGVGEKLFF	NA	TRBV6-5	TRBJ1-4	TRBD1
TGTGCCTGGAGTTTCCTCAGGACTAGCGGGAGAGCAGATACGCAGTATTTT	CAWSFLRTSGRADTQYF	NA	TRBV30	TRBJ2-3	TRBD2
TGTGCCAGTAGTATAGACCGACTTATGAACACTGAAGCTTTCTTT	CASSIDRLMNTEAFF	NA	TRBV19	TRBJ1-1	NA
TGTGCCAGCAGCTTAGTCTCCCCTACGCGGTACAATGAGCAGTTCTTC	CASSLVSPTRYNEQFF	NA	TRBV7-9	TRBJ2-1	NA
TGTGCCTGCCGGGGGGCCTACAATGAGCAGTTCTTC	CACRGAYNEQFF	NA	TRBV19	TRBJ2-1	TRBD2
TGTGCCAGCAGCTTAGGAAGAGGGAACAACCACGAGCAGTACTTC	CASSLGRGNNHEQYF	NA	TRBV7-6	TRBJ2-7	NA
TGTGCCAGCCGGAGGCCGGGACAGGGGAACTACGAGCAGTACTTC	CASRRPGQGNYEQYF	NA	TRBV27	TRBJ2-7	TRBD1
TGTGCCAGTAGTATCCTGACAGGAGGTTTTGAAAAACTGTTTTTT	CASSILTGGFEKLFF	few	TRBV19	TRBJ1-4	NA
TGTGCCAGCAACTTCGGTCAGGGTCAAGGCGAAAAACTGTTTTTT	CASNFGQGQGEKLFF	NA	TRBV6-5	TRBJ1-4	NA
TGTGCCAGCAGCGCCCACAGGGTTTTTGGTATCAATGAGCAGTTCTTC	CASSAHRVFGINEQFF	once	TRBV11-2	TRBJ2-1	NA
TGTGCCAGCAGTGAAGTGGTAGCGGAGGACAATGAGCAGTTCTTC	CASSEVVAEDNEQFF	few	TRBV6-1	TRBJ2-1	NA
TGTGCCAGCACCCAGGGTGCGGGCTACACCTTC	CASTQGAGYTF	few	TRBV6-5	TRBJ1-2	NA
TGCGCCAGCAGCCCCGCGGGGAGACCCTACGAGCAGTACTTC	CASSPAGRPYEQYF	few	TRBV4-1	TRBJ2-7	NA
TGTGCCAGCAGCTTGCCAGGGCTGGAAGCTTTCTTT	CASSLPGLEAFF	NA	TRBV5-6	TRBJ1-1	NA
TGTGCCAGCAGCTCGGACAGGGGTCCCTACTATGGCTACACCTTC	CASSSDRGPYYGYTF	once	TRBV5-6	TRBJ1-2	TRBD1
TGTGCCTGGAGTAGTCACGGGGGCACTGAAGCTTTCTTT	CAWSSHGGTEAFF	NA	TRBV30	TRBJ1-1	NA
TGTGCCAGCAGCAAAGCGCATAGTTCAAGGAGGGAGACCCAGTACTTC	CASSKAHSSRRETQYF	NA	TRBV21-1	TRBJ2-5	NA
TGTGCCAGCAGCGCACCGGGGACAGGGAACTATGGCTACACCTTC	CASSAPGTGNYGYTF	NA	TRBV7-9	TRBJ1-2	TRBD1
TGCGCCAGCAGCTGGGGGGACACTGAAGCTTTCTTT	CASSWGDTEAFF	few	TRBV5-1	TRBJ1-1	NA
TGTGCCAGCAGCTTAAAGACACTAACTAATGAAAAACTGTTTTTT	CASSLKTLTNEKLFF	once	TRBV13	TRBJ1-4	NA
TGTGCCATCAGTGCCCAGGGAAAGAACACTGAAGCTTTCTTT	CAISAQGKNTEAFF	NA	TRBV10-3	TRBJ1-1	NA
TGTGCCAGCAGCTTGTGGGCTAGCAGAATATACGAGCAGTACTTC	CASSLWASRIYEQYF	NA	TRBV5-4	TRBJ2-7	NA